One sample yielded the 4 T cell receptor beta chains listed below, sequenced in a study of cytomegalovirus exposure and HLA in healthy donors. Primers for the PCR totalled 60 Vbeta and 13 Jbeta. This table comes from immunoSEQ multiplex PCR, and its TCRdb copy is limited to in-frame clones, with some not included. The sample consists of around 59,000 clones, approximately 80% of them appearing once. Sequences were obtained from PBMCs. Every receptor here comes from a human donor in good health.

Worth noting for this clone: This specimen includes other DNA sequences encoding the same CDR3. The chain combines TRBV6-1 with TRBJ2-4; a possible D gene is TRBD2 (5 bases). The V gene lost 3 bases and the J gene lost 4 bases, with 16 bases spanning the gap. The CDR3 runs to 16 residues. CDR1 is MNHNS and CDR2 is SASEGT in the germline V gene. The CDR3 DNA follows: TGTGCCAGCAGTGATTGGACTGCCGTAGCTAAAAACATTCAGTACTTC. As protein: CASSDWTAVAKNIQYF.

The chain recombines TRBV4-1 with TRBJ2-2; D is ambiguous. The germline V gene encodes CDR1 MGHRA and CDR2 YSYEKL. V shed 3 bases and J shed 8 bases, with 10 bases lying between them. The CDR3 runs to 13 residues. CDR3 DNA sequence: TGCGCCAGCAGCCAGGGTTTGGAGGGGGAGCTGTTTTTT. It translates to CASSQGLEGELFF.

Turning to this clone: The CDR3 ends on some other residue instead of the conserved phenylalanine or tryptophan, so this is likely a read error. The rearrangement links TRBV7-2 to TRBJ2-7; TRBD2 aligns across 9 bases. The CDR3 length is 13 residues. The J segment lost 6 bases and the V segment lost 5 bases, leaving 5 bases of the junction unmatched. Germline-derived CDR1 and CDR2 are SGHTA and FQGNSA. CDR3 coding DNA: TGTGCCAGCAGCCGTGGGACTAGCCGCGAGCAGTACCTC. It codes for CASSRGTSREQYL.

The rearrangement uses TRBV19 and TRBJ2-2, with 8 nucleotides matching TRBD1. The CDR3 is made up of 14 amino acids. The V gene's germline CDR1 is LNHDA and CDR2 SQIVND (reference sequence). Losses at the gene ends were 6 bases for V and 1 base for J; bases not matched to a gene: 1. DNA of the CDR3: TGTGCCAGTAGAGACAGGGGGAACACCGGGGAGCTGTTTTTT. It is translated as CASRDRGNTGELFF.